Below are 27 T cell receptor beta chains sequenced from a single sample in a study of T cell responses to AZD1222 COVID-19 vaccine. This table comes from immunoSEQ multiplex PCR, and its TCRdb copy is limited to in-frame clones, with some not included. The table lists fewer than 85,000 clones, roughly 90% of them singletons. The sequenced sample was peripheral blood, obtained on day 0 of AZD1222 vaccination. These receptors came from an adult in good health.

The rearrangement uses TRBV6-5 and TRBJ1-2; D might be TRBD1 (6 bases). Germline values: CDR1 MNHEY, CDR2 SVGAGI. The CDR3 is 13 residues long. Trimming removed 6 bases from V and 6 bases from J, with 14 bases in between. The CDR3 nucleotides read TGTGCCAGCAGCTCACAGGGCGCGGATGGCTACACCTTC. Residues: CASSSQGADGYTF.

This chain connects TRBV25-1 to TRBJ2-5, with D perhaps TRBD1 (5 bases). This CDR3 is built from 14 residues. Between the trimmed V and J ends, which lost 0 bases and 4 bases, there was a span of 9 bases. Germline-derived CDR1 and CDR2 are MGHDK and SYGVNS. CDR3 loop: CASSEYAGPETQYF. The CDR3 nucleotides read TGTGCCAGCAGTGAATACGCAGGGCCAGAGACCCAGTACTTC.

The chain uses TRBV3-1 (or the pseudogene TRBV3-2) and TRBJ1-2, with TRBD1 as a possible D gene (6 bases). Trimming pared 3 bases from V and 8 bases from J, leaving 16 bases between. CDR3 length: 14 residues. Germline V gene sequence: CDR1 LGHDT, CDR2 YNNKEL (reference sequence). DNA of the CDR3: TGTGCCAGCAGCCATTCGGGGGGCGCGGAGGGCTACACCTTC. Translating it yields CASSHSGGAEGYTF.

This sequence joins TRBV6-5 and TRBJ1-2, with D unclear. The CDR3 has 13 residues. V gave up 10 bases and J gave up 0 bases, with 12 bases separating them. In germline, CDR1 is MNHEY, CDR2 SVGAGI. CDR3: CAIHAAANYGYTF. The DNA of the CDR3 is TGTGCCATCCACGCCGCAGCTAACTATGGCTACACCTTC.

The chain carries TRBV28 and TRBJ2-2; D is perhaps TRBD2 (5 bases). Germline V CDR1 and CDR2: MDHEN, SYDVKM. V was pared by 8 bases and J by 5 bases, with 15 bases between. This CDR3 is 14 amino acids long. The CDR3 spells CASSPTRGTGELFF. Written as DNA, the CDR3 is TGTGCCAGCTCCCCTACCCGGGGAACCGGGGAGCTGTTTTTT.

This chain links TRBV5-4 with TRBJ1-1, with 8 bases matching TRBD1. Germline assignment: CDR1 SGHNT and CDR2 YYREEE (reference sequence). This CDR3 has 16 amino acids. The J segment lost 6 bases and the V segment lost 3 bases, leaving 13 bases of the junction unmatched. DNA of the CDR3: TGTGCCAGCAGCTCCCCCGCACGACAGGGGAAGGCTGAAGCTTTCTTT. Its protein product is CASSSPARQGKAEAFF. Together with reference TRBV5-4 and TRBJ1-1, the CDR3 gives the full variable domain: ETGVTQSPTHLIKTRGQQVTLRCSSQSGHNTVSWYQQALGQGPQFIFQYYREEENGRGNFPPRFSGLQFPNYSSELNVNALELDDSALYLCASSSPARQGKAEAFFGQGTRLTVV.

The gene calls are TRBV9 and TRBJ2-1; tentative D call: TRBD2 (5 bases). The V end was cut by 0 bases, the J end by 4 bases, with 5 bases between. Germline V CDR1 and CDR2: SGDLS, YYNGEE. The CDR3 consists of 13 residues. The CDR3 loop is CASSVGRYNEQFF. In DNA, the CDR3 is TGTGCCAGCAGCGTAGGGAGGTACAATGAGCAGTTCTTC.

This chain uses TRBV3-1 (or the pseudogene TRBV3-2) with TRBJ2-7; D might be TRBD1 or TRBD2, each matching 5 bases. The CDR3 has 13 amino acids. Germline V gene data show CDR1 as LGHDT and CDR2 as YNNKEL (reference sequence). The V end lost 5 bases, the J end lost 9 bases, and 17 bases lay between the germline ends. As DNA, the CDR3 is TGTGCCAGCAGCTCAGAGTGGGGGTCGGGGCAGTACTTC. The encoded protein is CASSSEWGSGQYF.

The V and J genes are TRBV11-2 and TRBJ1-2, with D maybe TRBD1 (6 bases). The CDR3 is 14 amino acids. Germline-derived CDR1 and CDR2 are SGHAT and FQNNGV. V was trimmed by 1 base and J by 4 bases, leaving 10 bases between them. This chain's CDR3 is CASSLGGARYGYTF. The CDR3 DNA follows: TGTGCCAGCAGCTTAGGGGGGGCTCGCTATGGCTACACCTTC.

The V call is TRBV5-1, the J call TRBJ2-5; TRBD2 matches at 15 bases. The germline V gene encodes CDR1 SGHRS and CDR2 YFSETQ. The V segment lost 5 bases and the J segment 5 bases; nucleotides outside the gene matches: 13. The CDR3 spans 18 residues. The CDR3 region is CASSSDGLAGGPLETQYF. The CDR3 DNA sequence: TGCGCCAGCAGTTCGGACGGACTAGCGGGGGGGCCATTGGAGACCCAGTACTTC.

Only one count was recorded for this clone. The chain carries TRBV5-1 and TRBJ2-7, with D possibly matching TRBD2 (6 bases). The CDR3 is 14 residues long. Germline lookup yields CDR1 SGHRS and CDR2 YFSETQ. Trimming removed 0 bases at V and 2 bases at J, with 9 bases between. CDR3 nucleotide sequence: TGCGCCAGCAGCTTGGCCGCGGGACCCTACGAGCAGTACTTC. Translating it yields CASSLAAGPYEQYF.

The chain uses TRBV19 and TRBJ2-1; TRBD2 is a possible D gene (6 bases). Germline V gene sequence: CDR1 LNHDA, CDR2 SQIVND (reference sequence). CDR3 size: 14 residues. V lost 5 bases to trimming and J lost 6 bases, with 14 bases between them. The CDR3 DNA sequence: TGTGCCAGTAGTTTCCGGGACTCTATCAATGAGCAGTTCTTC. Residues: CASSFRDSINEQFF.

V usage is TRBV5-5 and J usage is TRBJ1-2, with D hard to call. The germline gives CDR1 SGHKS, CDR2 YYEKEE (reference sequence). Between the trimmed V and J ends, which lost 1 base and 2 bases, there was a span of 9 bases. This CDR3 is 14 amino acids long. CDR3 DNA: TGTGCCAGCAGCTTGTTCGACGCCAACTATGGCTACACCTTC. Translation: CASSLFDANYGYTF.

The chain is built from TRBV7-2 and TRBJ1-1, with TRBD1 matching 8 bases. Germline V CDR1 and CDR2: SGHTA, FQGNSA. The CDR3 has 15 amino acids. With V trimmed by 3 bases and J by 5 bases, 8 bases remained unmatched. CDR3 in amino acids: CASSLVTGGWTEAFF. CDR3 bases: TGTGCCAGCAGCTTGGTAACAGGGGGATGGACTGAAGCTTTCTTT.

The chain recombines TRBV6-6 with TRBJ1-4, with D possibly TRBD1 on 5 matching bases. V lost 7 bases to trimming and J lost 3 bases, with 12 bases between them. The germline V gene encodes CDR1 MNHNY and CDR2 SVGAGI (reference sequence). The CDR3 runs 14 residues. The CDR3 bases are TGTGCCAGCACCGGGTGGGGGGCTAATGAAAAACTGTTTTTT. Protein sequence: CASTGWGANEKLFF.

This clone occurred a few times. The genes are TRBV18 and TRBJ2-7; tentative D call: TRBD2 (5 bases). Trimming stripped 4 bases from V and 4 bases from J, with 8 bases between. This CDR3 is built from 12 residues. The germline CDR1 and CDR2 sequences are KGHSH and LQKENI. CDR3: CASSQTSYEQYF. The CDR3 DNA is TGTGCCAGCTCACAAACTAGTTACGAGCAGTACTTC.

The chain employs TRBV24-1 and TRBJ2-1; 8 bases match TRBD2. Germline V gives CDR1 KGHDR, CDR2 SFDVKD. The CDR3 sequence is 17 residues long. V lost 0 bases, J lost 0 bases, and 3 bases stayed unmatched. The CDR3 DNA reads as TGTGCCACCAGTGATTTGACTAGCGGCAGCTCCTACAATGAGCAGTTCTTC. Translating it yields CATSDLTSGSSYNEQFF.

The J gene is TRBJ1-5, the V gene TRBV6-6; the D gene is possibly TRBD1 (5 bases). Germline assignment: CDR1 MNHNY and CDR2 SVGAGI (reference sequence). Trimming took 7 bases from V and 6 from J, leaving 19 bases between them. The CDR3 is made up of 15 amino acids. CDR3 in amino acids: CASTLSGGTGQPQHF. CDR3 coding DNA: TGTGCCAGCACCCTGAGTGGGGGAACAGGTCAGCCCCAGCATTTT.

This sequence joins TRBV19 and TRBJ2-1, with a weak D call TRBD2 (6 bases). The CDR3 consists of 13 residues. CDR1 and CDR2 from the germline V gene are LNHDA and SQIVND (reference sequence). V was cut by 5 bases and J by 4 bases, with 9 bases left in between. The CDR3 DNA reads TGTGCCAGTAGTCCCCGGGGGTACAATGAGCAGTTCTTC. Protein product: CASSPRGYNEQFF.

This clone was picked up a small number of times. The chain is built from TRBV6-5 and TRBJ2-5; possible D gene TRBD1, 6 bases. The CDR3 has 14 amino acids. In germline, CDR1 is MNHEY, CDR2 SVGAGI. V gave up 6 bases and J gave up 4 bases, with 15 bases separating them. CDR3 amino acids: CASSYTPRGETQYF. The CDR3 bases are TGTGCCAGCAGCTATACACCCAGGGGAGAGACCCAGTACTTC.

The chain employs TRBV5-5 and TRBJ2-7; D unclear. Germline CDR1 and CDR2: SGHKS and YYEKEE (reference sequence). This CDR3 spans 14 amino acids. Trimming left V 0 bases short and J 1 base short, with 8 bases between. CDR3 sequence: CASSLGYESYEQYF. Here the CDR3 DNA reads TGTGCCAGCAGCTTGGGGTACGAGTCCTACGAGCAGTACTTC.

The rearrangement uses TRBV11-3 and TRBJ2-2; D possibly uses TRBD1 or TRBD2 (5 bases each). This CDR3 contains 14 residues. V shed 6 bases and J shed 5 bases, with 13 bases lying between them. Per germline, CDR1 SGHNT and CDR2 YENEEA. The CDR3 reads CASSKREGTGELFF. In DNA, the CDR3 is TGTGCCAGCAGTAAACGCGAGGGGACCGGGGAGCTGTTTTTT.

The rearrangement joins TRBV2 to TRBJ2-7; D may be TRBD2 (5 bases). The ends were cut back, 3 bases at V and 3 bases at J, with 6 bases in the middle. This CDR3 spans 12 amino acids. Per germline, CDR1 SNHLY and CDR2 FYNNEI. CDR3 in DNA: TGTGCCAGCAGTGACGGGAACTACGAGCAGTACTTC. Translating it yields CASSDGNYEQYF.

The chain carries TRBV6-5 and TRBJ1-2, with a weak D call TRBD1 (5 bases). Germline lookup yields CDR1 MNHEY and CDR2 SVGAGI. V gave up 10 bases and J gave up 4 bases, with 16 bases separating them. The CDR3 is 13 residues long. This CDR3 reads CATMGETGYGYTF. The DNA for the CDR3 is TGTGCCACCATGGGGGAGACTGGCTATGGCTACACCTTC.

V gene TRBV12-5 combines with J gene TRBJ2-2, with D unclear. CDR1 and CDR2 from the germline V gene are LGHNT and FRNRAP. With 1 base removed from V and 5 bases from J, the gap between germline ends came to 8 bases. The CDR3 length is 14 residues. This CDR3 reads CASGLEGWTGELFF. The CDR3 region has the DNA TGTGCTAGTGGTTTGGAGGGATGGACCGGGGAGCTGTTTTTT.

This chain joins TRBV7-9 and TRBJ1-1; no clear D. Germline CDR1 is SEHNR and CDR2 is FQNEAQ (reference sequence). Trimming took off 5 bases at V and 5 bases at J, with 12 bases between the two ends. This CDR3 comprises 13 residues. CDR3 sequence: CASSPSRLTEAFF. CDR3 nucleotide sequence: TGTGCCAGCAGCCCTTCTCGTTTGACTGAAGCTTTCTTT.

V is TRBV27 and J is TRBJ2-5, with 9 bases fitting TRBD1. Per germline, CDR1 MNHEY and CDR2 SMNVEV (reference sequence). V lost 5 bases and J lost 6; bases outside the gene matches: 7. This CDR3 has 14 residues. CDR3 in DNA: TGTGCCAGCAGTACACAGGGGGCTCTCAAGACCCAGTACTTC. This translates into CASSTQGALKTQYF.